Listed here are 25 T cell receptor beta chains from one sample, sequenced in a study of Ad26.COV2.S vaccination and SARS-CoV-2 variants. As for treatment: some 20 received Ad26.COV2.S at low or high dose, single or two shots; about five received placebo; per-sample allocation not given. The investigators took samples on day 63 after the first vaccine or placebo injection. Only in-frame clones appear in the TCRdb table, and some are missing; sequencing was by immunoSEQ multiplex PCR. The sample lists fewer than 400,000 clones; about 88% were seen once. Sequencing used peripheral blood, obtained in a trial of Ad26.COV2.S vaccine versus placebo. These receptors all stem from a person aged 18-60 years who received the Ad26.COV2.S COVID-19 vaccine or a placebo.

The CDR3 here is CASSYIGDNEQFF. The DNA for the CDR3 is TGTGCCAGCAGCTATATAGGGGACAATGAGCAGTTCTTC. This chain uses TRBV7-3 with TRBJ2-1, with D perhaps matching TRBD1 (5 bases). Trimming pared 4 bases from V and 5 bases from J, leaving 9 bases between. The CDR3 is made up of 13 amino acids. Germline V gives CDR1 SGHTA, CDR2 FQGTGA.

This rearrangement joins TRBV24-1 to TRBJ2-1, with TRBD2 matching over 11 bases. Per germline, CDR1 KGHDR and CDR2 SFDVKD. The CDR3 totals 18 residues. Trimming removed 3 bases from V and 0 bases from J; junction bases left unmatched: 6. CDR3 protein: CATSDRTSGGRSYNEQFF. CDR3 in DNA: TGTGCCACCAGTGATCGCACTAGCGGGGGTCGCTCCTACAATGAGCAGTTCTTC.

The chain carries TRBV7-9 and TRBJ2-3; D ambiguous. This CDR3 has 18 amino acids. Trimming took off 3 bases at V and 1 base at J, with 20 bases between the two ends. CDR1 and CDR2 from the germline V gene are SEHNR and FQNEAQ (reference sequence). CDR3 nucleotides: TGTGCCAGCAGCTTGTATTTACGGCGGATATGGGGCACAGATACGCAGTATTTT. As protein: CASSLYLRRIWGTDTQYF.

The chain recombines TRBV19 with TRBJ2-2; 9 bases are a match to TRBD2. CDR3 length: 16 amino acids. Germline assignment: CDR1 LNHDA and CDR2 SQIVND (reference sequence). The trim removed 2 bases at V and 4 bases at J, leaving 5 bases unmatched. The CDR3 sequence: CASSILTSGSTGELFF. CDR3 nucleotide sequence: TGTGCCAGTAGTATACTGACTAGCGGATCCACCGGGGAGCTGTTTTTT. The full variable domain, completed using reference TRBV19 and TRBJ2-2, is DGGITQSPKYLFRKEGQNVTLSCEQNLNHDAMYWYRQDPGQGLRLIYYSQIVNDFQKGDIAEGYSVSREKKESFPLTVTSAQKNPTAFYLCASSILTSGSTGELFFGEGSRLTVL.

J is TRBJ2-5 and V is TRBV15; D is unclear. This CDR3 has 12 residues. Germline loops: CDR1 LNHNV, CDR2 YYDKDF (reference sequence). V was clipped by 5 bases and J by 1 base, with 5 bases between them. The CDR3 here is CATSASQETQYF. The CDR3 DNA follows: TGTGCCACCAGCGCCAGCCAAGAGACCCAGTACTTC.

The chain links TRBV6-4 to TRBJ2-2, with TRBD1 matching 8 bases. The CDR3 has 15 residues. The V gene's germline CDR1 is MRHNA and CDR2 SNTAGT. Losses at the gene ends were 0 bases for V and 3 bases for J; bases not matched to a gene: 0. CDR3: CASSDSDRDTGELFF. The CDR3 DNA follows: TGTGCCAGCAGTGACTCGGACAGGGACACCGGGGAGCTGTTTTTT.

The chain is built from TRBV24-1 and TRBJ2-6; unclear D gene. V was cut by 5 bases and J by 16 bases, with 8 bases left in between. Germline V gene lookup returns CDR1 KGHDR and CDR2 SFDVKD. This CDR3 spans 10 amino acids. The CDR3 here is CATSVGELTF. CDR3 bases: TGTGCCACCAGTGTGGGTGAACTGACTTTC.

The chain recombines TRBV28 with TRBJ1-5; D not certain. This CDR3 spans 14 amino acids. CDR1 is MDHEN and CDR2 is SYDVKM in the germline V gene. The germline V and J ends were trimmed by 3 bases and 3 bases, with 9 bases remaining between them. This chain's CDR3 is CASSFGIYNQPQHF. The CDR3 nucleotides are TGTGCCAGCAGTTTCGGAATTTACAATCAGCCCCAGCATTTT.

The CDR3 reads CASSRTVDGELFF. The CDR3 region has the DNA TGTGCCAGCAGCAGGACAGTCGACGGGGAGCTGTTTTTT. The genes are TRBV7-3 and TRBJ2-2; a possible D gene is TRBD1 (6 bases). CDR1 is SGHTA and CDR2 is FQGTGA in the germline V gene. Trimming removed 5 bases at V and 7 bases at J, with 11 bases between. The CDR3 runs 13 residues.

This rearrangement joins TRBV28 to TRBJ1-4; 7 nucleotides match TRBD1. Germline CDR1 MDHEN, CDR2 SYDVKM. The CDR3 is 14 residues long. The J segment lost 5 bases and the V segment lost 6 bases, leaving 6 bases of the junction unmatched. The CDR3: CASRPGQPNEKLFF. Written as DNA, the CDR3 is TGTGCCAGCAGACCGGGACAGCCCAATGAAAAACTGTTTTTT.

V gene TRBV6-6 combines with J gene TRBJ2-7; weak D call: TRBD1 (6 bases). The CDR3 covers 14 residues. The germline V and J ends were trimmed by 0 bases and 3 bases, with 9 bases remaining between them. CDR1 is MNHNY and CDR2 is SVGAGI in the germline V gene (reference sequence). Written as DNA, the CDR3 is TGTGCCAGCAGTTACTCTGGGGGCCTCTACGAGCAGTACTTC. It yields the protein CASSYSGGLYEQYF.

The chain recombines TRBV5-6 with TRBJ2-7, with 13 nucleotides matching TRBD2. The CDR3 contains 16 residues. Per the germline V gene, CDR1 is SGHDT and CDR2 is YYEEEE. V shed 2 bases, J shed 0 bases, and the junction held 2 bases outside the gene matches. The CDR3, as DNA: TGTGCCAGCAGCTTACTAGCGGGAGGGAGCTCCTACGAGCAGTACTTC. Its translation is CASSLLAGGSSYEQYF.

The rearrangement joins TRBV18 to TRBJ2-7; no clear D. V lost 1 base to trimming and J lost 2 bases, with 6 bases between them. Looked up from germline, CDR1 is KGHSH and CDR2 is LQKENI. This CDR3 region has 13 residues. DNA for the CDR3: TGTGCCAGCTCACCACTACCTACCTACGAGCAGTACTTC. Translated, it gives CASSPLPTYEQYF.

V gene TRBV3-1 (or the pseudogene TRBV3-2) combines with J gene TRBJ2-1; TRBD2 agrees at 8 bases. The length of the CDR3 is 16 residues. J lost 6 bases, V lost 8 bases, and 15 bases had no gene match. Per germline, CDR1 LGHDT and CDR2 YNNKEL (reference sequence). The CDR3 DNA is TGTGCCAGCTCCGACCCAGCGGGAGAATCCCTCAATGAGCAGTTCTTC. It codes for CASSDPAGESLNEQFF.

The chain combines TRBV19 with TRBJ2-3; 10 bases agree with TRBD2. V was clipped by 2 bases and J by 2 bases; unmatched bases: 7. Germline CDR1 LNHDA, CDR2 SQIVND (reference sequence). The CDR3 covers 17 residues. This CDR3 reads CASSIRGLAENTDTQYF. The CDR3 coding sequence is TGTGCCAGTAGTATACGTGGACTAGCGGAGAACACAGATACGCAGTATTTT.

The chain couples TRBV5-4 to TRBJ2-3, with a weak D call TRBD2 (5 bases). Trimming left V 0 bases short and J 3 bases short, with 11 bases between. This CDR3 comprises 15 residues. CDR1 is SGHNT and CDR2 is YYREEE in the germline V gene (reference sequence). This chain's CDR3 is CASSLERASTDTQYF. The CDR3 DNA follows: TGTGCCAGCAGCTTGGAGAGGGCCTCGACAGATACGCAGTATTTT.

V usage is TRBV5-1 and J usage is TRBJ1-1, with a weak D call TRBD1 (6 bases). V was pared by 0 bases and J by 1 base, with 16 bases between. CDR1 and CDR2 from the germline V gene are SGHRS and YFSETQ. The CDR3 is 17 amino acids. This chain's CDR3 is CASSLGGGFGTNTEAFF. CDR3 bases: TGCGCCAGCAGCTTGGGAGGGGGGTTTGGGACGAACACTGAAGCTTTCTTT.

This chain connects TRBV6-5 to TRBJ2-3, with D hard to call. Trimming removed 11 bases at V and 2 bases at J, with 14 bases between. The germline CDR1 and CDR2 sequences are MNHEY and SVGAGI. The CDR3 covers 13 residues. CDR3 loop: CAGRYSSTDTQYF. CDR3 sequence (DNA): TGTGCCGGGCGGTACTCCTCCACAGATACGCAGTATTTT.

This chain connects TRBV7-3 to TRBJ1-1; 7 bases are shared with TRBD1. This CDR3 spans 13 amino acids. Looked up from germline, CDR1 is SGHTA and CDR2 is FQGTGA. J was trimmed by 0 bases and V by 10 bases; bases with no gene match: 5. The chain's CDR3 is CATGQGVNTEAFF. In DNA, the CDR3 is TGTGCCACCGGGCAGGGGGTGAACACTGAAGCTTTCTTT.

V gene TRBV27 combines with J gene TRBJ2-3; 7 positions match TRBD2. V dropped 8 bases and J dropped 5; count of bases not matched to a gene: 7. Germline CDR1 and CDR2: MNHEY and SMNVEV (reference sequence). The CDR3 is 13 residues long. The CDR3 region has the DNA TGTGCCAGCGGTGCTGGGGGGGGAGATACGCAGTATTTT. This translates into CASGAGGGDTQYF.

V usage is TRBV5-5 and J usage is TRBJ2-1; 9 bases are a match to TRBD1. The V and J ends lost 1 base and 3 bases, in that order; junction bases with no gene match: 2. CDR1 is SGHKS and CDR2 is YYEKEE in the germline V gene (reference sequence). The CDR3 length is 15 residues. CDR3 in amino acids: CASSLTGQGYNEQFF. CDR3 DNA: TGTGCCAGCAGCTTGACGGGACAGGGCTACAATGAGCAGTTCTTC. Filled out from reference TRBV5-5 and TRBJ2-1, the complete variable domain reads DAGVTQSPTHLIKTRGQQVTLRCSPISGHKSVSWYQQVLGQGPQFIFQYYEKEERGRGNFPDRFSARQFPNYSSELNVNALLLGDSALYLCASSLTGQGYNEQFFGPGTRLTVL.

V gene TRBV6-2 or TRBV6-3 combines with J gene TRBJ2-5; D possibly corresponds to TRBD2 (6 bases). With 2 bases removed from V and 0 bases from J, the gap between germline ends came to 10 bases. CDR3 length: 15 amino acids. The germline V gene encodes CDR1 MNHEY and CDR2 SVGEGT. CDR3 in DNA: TGTGCCAGCAGTTACAGCACGGGGGACCAAGAGACCCAGTACTTC. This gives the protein CASSYSTGDQETQYF.

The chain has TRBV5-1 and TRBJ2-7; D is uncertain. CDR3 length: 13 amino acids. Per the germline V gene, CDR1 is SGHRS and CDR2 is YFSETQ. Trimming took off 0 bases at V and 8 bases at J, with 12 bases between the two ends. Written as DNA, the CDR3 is TGCGCCAGCAGCTTGGACTCCGGGCCCCAGCAGTACTTC. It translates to CASSLDSGPQQYF. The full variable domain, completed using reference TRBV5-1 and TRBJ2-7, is KAGVTQTPRYLIKTRGQQVTLSCSPISGHRSVSWYQQTPGQGLQFLFEYFSETQRNKGNFPGRFSGRQFSNSRSEMNVSTLELGDSALYLCASSLDSGPQQYFGPGTRLTVT.

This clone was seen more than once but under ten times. The CDR3 DNA sequence: TGTGCCAGTAGTATCAGCCTGCGGTTGGCCGGGGAGCTGTTTTTT. Translation: CASSISLRLAGELFF. The chain uses TRBV19 and TRBJ2-2; D uncertain. Germline-derived CDR1 and CDR2 are LNHDA and SQIVND (reference sequence). The V end lost 3 bases, the J end lost 6 bases, and 14 bases lay between the germline ends. The CDR3 length is 15 residues.

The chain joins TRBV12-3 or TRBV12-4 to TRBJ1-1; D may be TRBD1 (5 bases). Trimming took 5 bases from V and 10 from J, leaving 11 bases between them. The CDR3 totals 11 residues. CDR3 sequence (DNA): TGTGCCAGCAGTCCCTCGGGGGGAGCTTTCTTT. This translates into CASSPSGGAFF.